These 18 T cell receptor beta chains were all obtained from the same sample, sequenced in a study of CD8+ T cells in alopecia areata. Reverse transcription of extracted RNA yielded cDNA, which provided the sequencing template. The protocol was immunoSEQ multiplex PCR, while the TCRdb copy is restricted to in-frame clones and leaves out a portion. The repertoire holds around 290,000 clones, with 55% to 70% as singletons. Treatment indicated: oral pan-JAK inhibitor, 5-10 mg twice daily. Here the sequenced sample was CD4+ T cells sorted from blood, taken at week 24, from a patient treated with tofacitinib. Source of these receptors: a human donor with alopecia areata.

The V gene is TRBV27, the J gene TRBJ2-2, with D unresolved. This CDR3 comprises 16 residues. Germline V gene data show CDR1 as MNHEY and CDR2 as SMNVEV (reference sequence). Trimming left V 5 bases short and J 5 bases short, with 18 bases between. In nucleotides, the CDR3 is TGTGCCAGCAGTCCATCCAGATACCGACGGACCGGGGAGCTGTTTTTT. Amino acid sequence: CASSPSRYRRTGELFF.

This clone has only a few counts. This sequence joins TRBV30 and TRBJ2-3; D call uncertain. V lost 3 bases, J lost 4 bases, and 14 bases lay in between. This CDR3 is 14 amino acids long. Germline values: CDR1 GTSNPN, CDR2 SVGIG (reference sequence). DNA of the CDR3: TGTGCCTGGAGAGACATCGGGCCCGCAGATACGCAGTATTTT. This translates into CAWRDIGPADTQYF.

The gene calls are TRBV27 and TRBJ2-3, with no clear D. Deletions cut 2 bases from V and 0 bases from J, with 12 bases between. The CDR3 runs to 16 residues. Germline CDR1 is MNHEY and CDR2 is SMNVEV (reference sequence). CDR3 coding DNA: TGTGCCAGCAGTTTAAGTCCGAGCACTAGCACAGATACGCAGTATTTT. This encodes CASSLSPSTSTDTQYF.

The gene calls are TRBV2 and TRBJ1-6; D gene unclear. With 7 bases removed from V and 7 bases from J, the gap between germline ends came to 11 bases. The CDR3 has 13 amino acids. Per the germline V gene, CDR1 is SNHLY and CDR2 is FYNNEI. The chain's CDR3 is CASTAGRNSPLHF. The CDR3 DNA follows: TGTGCCAGCACGGCAGGAAGAAATTCACCCCTCCACTTT. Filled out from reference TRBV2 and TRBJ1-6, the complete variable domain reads EPEVTQTPSHQVTQMGQEVILRCVPISNHLYFYWYRQILGQKVEFLVSFYNNEISEKSEIFDDQFSVERPDGSNFTLKIRSTKLEDSAMYFCASTAGRNSPLHFGNGTRLTVT.

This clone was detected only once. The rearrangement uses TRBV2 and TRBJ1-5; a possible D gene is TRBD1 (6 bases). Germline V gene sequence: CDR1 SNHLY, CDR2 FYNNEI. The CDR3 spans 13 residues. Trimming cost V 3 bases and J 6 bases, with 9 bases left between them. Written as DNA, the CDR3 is TGTGCCAGCAGTGACAGGGGAGGTCAGCCCCAGCATTTT. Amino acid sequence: CASSDRGGQPQHF.

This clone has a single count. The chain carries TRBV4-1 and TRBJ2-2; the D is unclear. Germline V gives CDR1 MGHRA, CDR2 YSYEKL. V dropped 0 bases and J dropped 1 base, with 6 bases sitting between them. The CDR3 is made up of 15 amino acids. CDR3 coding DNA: TGCGCCAGCAGCCAAGAGGTCTTGAACACCGGGGAGCTGTTTTTT. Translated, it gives CASSQEVLNTGELFF.

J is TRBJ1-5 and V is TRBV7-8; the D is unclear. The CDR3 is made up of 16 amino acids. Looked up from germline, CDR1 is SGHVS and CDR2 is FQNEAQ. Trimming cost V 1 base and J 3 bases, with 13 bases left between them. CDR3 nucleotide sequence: TGTGCCAGCAGCTTAGAGTCGGCACTAAACAATCAGCCCCAGCATTTT. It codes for CASSLESALNNQPQHF.

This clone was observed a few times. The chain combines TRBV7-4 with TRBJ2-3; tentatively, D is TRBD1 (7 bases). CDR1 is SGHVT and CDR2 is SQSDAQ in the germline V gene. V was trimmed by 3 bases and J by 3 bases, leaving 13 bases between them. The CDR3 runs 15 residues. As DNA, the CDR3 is TGTGCCAGCAGCTTCAGGGGGGCTGGGACAGATACGCAGTATTTT. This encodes CASSFRGAGTDTQYF. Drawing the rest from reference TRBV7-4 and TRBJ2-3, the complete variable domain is GAGVSQSPRYKVAKRGRDVALRCDSISGHVTLYWYRQTLGQGSEVLTYSQSDAQRDKSGRPSGRFSAERPERSVSTLKIQRTEQGDSAVYLCASSFRGAGTDTQYFGPGTRLTVL.

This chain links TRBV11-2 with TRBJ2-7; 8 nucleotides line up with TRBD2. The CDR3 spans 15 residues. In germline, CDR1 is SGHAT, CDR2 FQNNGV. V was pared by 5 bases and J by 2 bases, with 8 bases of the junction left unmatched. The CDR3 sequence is CASSRRGASAYEQYF. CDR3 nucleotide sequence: TGTGCCAGCAGCAGGCGGGGGGCGTCGGCCTACGAGCAGTACTTC.

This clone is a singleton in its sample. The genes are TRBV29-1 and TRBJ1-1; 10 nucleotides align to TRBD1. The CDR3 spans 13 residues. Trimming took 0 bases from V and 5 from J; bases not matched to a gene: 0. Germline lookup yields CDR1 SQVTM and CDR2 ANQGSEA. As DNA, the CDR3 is TGCAGCGTTGAAGAGGGACAGGGGACTGAAGCTTTCTTT. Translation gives CSVEEGQGTEAFF.

As DNA, the CDR3 is TGTGCCAGCAGCTTACACCTCGGGCCTGACACCGGGGAGCTGTTTTTT. This encodes CASSLHLGPDTGELFF. V usage is TRBV5-5 and J usage is TRBJ2-2; D ambiguous. V lost 2 bases and J lost 3, with 14 bases in between. The CDR3 covers 16 residues. Germline V gives CDR1 SGHKS, CDR2 YYEKEE (reference sequence).

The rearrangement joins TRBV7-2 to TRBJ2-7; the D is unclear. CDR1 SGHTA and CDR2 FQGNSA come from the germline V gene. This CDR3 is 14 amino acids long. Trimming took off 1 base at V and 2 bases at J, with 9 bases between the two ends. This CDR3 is CASSLEQNTYEQYF. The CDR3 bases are TGTGCCAGCAGCTTAGAACAGAATACCTACGAGCAGTACTTC.

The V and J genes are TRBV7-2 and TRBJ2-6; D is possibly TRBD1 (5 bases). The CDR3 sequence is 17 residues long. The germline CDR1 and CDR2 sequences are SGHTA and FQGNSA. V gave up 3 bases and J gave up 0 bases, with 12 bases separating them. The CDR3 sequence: CASSFFHRSSGANVLTF. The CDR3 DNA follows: TGTGCCAGCAGCTTTTTCCACAGGAGCTCTGGGGCCAACGTCCTGACTTTC. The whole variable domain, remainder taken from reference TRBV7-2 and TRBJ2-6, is GAGVSQSPSNKVTEKGKDVELRCDPISGHTALYWYRQSLGQGLEFLIYFQGNSAPDKSGLPSDRFSAERTGGSVSTLTIQRTQQEDSAVYLCASSFFHRSSGANVLTFGAGSRLTVL.

This CDR3 is CASSSQTGLSEAFF. The CDR3 region has the DNA TGTGCCAGCAGCTCCCAGACAGGGCTATCTGAAGCTTTCTTT. This chain uses TRBV7-9 with TRBJ1-1; 7 bases map to TRBD1. The J segment lost 6 bases and the V segment lost 4 bases, leaving 8 bases of the junction unmatched. CDR1 SEHNR and CDR2 FQNEAQ come from the germline V gene (reference sequence). This CDR3 contains 14 residues.

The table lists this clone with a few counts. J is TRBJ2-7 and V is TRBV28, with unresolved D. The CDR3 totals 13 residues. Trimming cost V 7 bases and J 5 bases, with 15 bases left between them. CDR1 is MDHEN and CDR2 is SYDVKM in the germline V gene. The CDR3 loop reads CASILTSTHEQYF. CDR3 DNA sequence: TGTGCCAGCATCTTGACGAGCACCCACGAGCAGTACTTC. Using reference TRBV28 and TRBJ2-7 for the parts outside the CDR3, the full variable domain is DVKVTQSSRYLVKRTGEKVFLECVQDMDHENMFWYRQDPGLGLRLIYFSYDVKMKEKGDIPEGYSVSREKKERFSLILESASTNQTSMYLCASILTSTHEQYFGPGTRLTVT.

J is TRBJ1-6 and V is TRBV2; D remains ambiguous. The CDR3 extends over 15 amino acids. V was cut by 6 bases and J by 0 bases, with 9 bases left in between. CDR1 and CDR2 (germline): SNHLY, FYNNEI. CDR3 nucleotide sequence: TGTGCCAGCAGGAGCTCCGGCTCCTATAATTCACCCCTCCACTTT. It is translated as CASRSSGSYNSPLHF.

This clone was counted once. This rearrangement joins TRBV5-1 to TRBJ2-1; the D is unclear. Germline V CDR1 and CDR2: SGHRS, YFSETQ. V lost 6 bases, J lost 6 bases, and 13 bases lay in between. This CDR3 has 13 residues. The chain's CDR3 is CASMTYSRNEQFF. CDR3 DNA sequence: TGCGCCAGCATGACTTACTCGCGCAATGAGCAGTTCTTC.

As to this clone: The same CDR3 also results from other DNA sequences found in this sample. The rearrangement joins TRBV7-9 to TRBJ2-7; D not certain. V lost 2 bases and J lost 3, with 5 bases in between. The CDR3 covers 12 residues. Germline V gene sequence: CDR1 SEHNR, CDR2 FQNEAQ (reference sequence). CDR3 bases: TGTGCCAGCAGCTTACTCATCTACGAGCAGTACTTC. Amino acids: CASSLLIYEQYF.